The T cell receptor (beta chain) under discussion was sequenced for a study of cytomegalovirus exposure and HLA in healthy donors. Study details: Some 85 million unique TCRs, all from HLA-typed donors, were included in an early release of the data.

As regards this clone: The antigen is unknown.

The study ran its PCR with 60 Vbeta and 13 Jbeta primers. Method: immunoSEQ multiplex PCR; TCRdb's copy keeps in-frame clones and lacks some. Of 65,000 to 75,000 clones in the sample, 68% were seen once. Study-level findings and limits: A few of the chains that were CMV-associated were confirmed in vitro to be specific for CMV antigens.

Sample: PBMCs. The receptor comes from a woman aged 25 to 45 in good health and CMV-seronegative.

The DNA of the CDR3 is TGCGCCAGCAGCCAAGATCTGACAGGGGTGAGCGGGGAGCTGTTTTTT. This codes for CASSQDLTGVSGELFF. The chain couples TRBV4-3 to TRBJ2-2; TRBD1 agrees at 8 bases. CDR3 length: 16 amino acids. Germline CDR1 LGHNA, CDR2 YSLEER. V lost 0 bases to trimming and J lost 7 bases; unmatched junction nucleotides: 7.